What follows are 14 T cell receptor beta chains derived from one specimen sequenced in a study of blood T cell repertoires in COVID-19. The assay was immunoSEQ multiplex PCR, and TCRdb's table has in-frame clones only and misses some. In the table there are 190,000 or so clones, 78% of which are singletons. Sequencing was carried out using peripheral blood. The source is an elderly woman with active or convalescent COVID-19.

This chain links TRBV5-5 with TRBJ2-7; tentative D call: TRBD1 (7 bases). Germline V gene data show CDR1 as SGHKS and CDR2 as YYEKEE (reference sequence). V lost 3 bases and J 0 bases, leaving 10 bases between the germline ends. The length of the CDR3 is 14 residues. CDR3 sequence: CASSWGDSSYEQYF. CDR3 in DNA: TGTGCCAGCAGCTGGGGGGACAGCTCCTACGAGCAGTACTTC.

The chain combines TRBV2 with TRBJ2-7; 9 positions match TRBD2. The CDR3 extends over 14 amino acids. Germline trimming cut 5 bases from V and 4 bases from J; bases unmatched to any gene: 6. The germline CDR1 and CDR2 sequences are SNHLY and FYNNEI. This chain's CDR3 is CASSLAGSRYEQYF. CDR3 in DNA: TGTGCCAGCAGTCTAGCGGGGTCTAGATACGAGCAGTACTTC.

The chain links TRBV5-8 to TRBJ2-3; 10 positions agree with TRBD1. Germline CDR1 is SGHTS and CDR2 is YDEGEE. V was clipped by 6 bases and J by 3 bases; unmatched bases: 7. This CDR3 contains 15 residues. In DNA, the CDR3 is TGTGCCAGCACCGACAGGGGGCAATTGACAGATACGCAGTATTTT. Its protein product is CASTDRGQLTDTQYF. Looking up the rest from reference TRBV5-8 and TRBJ2-3 gives the full variable domain: EAGVTQSPTHLIKTRGQQATLRCSPISGHTSVYWYQQALGLGLQFLLWYDEGEERNRGNFPPRFSGRQFPNYSSELNVNALELEDSALYLCASTDRGQLTDTQYFGPGTRLTVL.

The chain joins TRBV7-6 to TRBJ2-2, with a possible D match to TRBD2 (5 bases). V was cut by 5 bases and J by 3 bases, with 16 bases left in between. Germline V gene data show CDR1 as SGHVS and CDR2 as FNYEAQ. The CDR3 length is 16 residues. The CDR3 DNA reads as TGTGCCAGCAGCCCAGGCAGTCGGGGATACACCGGGGAGCTGTTTTTT. Its translation is CASSPGSRGYTGELFF.

This clone was observed a single time. The chain combines TRBV4-3 with TRBJ2-1, with 12 bases aligning to TRBD2. Germline V gives CDR1 LGHNA, CDR2 YSLEER. With 0 bases clipped from V and 8 bases from J, the junction kept 8 bases outside the gene matches. There are 17 residues in the CDR3. The DNA for the CDR3 is TGCGCCAGCAGCCAAGATCCGACTAGCGGGGGCAGGGATGAGCAGTTCTTC. Translation gives CASSQDPTSGGRDEQFF.

V gene TRBV10-2 combines with J gene TRBJ2-5; 13 nucleotides agree with TRBD2. The CDR3 contains 15 residues. Germline CDR1 is WSHSY and CDR2 is SAAADI. J was trimmed by 2 bases and V by 3 bases; bases with no gene match: 0. The CDR3 bases are TGCGCCAGCAGTGAACTAGCGGGGGGGCAAGAGACCCAGTACTTC. This encodes CASSELAGGQETQYF.

CDR3 protein: CASRGQGRNSPLHF. The CDR3 nucleotides read TGCGCCAGCAGAGGACAGGGGAGAAATTCACCCCTCCACTTT. The chain joins TRBV5-1 to TRBJ1-6; 9 nucleotides match TRBD1. This CDR3 is built from 14 residues. Per germline, CDR1 SGHRS and CDR2 YFSETQ. The junction had 4 bases not matched to a gene; V was cut back by 5 bases and J by 7 bases.

The CDR3 sequence is CASSVEAQGNYGYTF. CDR3 nucleotide sequence: TGTGCCAGCAGCGTAGAGGCCCAGGGAAACTATGGCTACACCTTC. V gene TRBV9 combines with J gene TRBJ1-2; tentatively, D is TRBD1 (5 bases). V lost 0 bases and J 2 bases, leaving 11 bases between the germline ends. Germline CDR1 and CDR2: SGDLS and YYNGEE. The CDR3 extends over 15 amino acids.

This chain connects TRBV12-3 or TRBV12-4 to TRBJ1-2; D remains unclear. Trimming left V 3 bases short and J 6 bases short, with 11 bases between. The CDR3 covers 13 residues. CDR3 bases: TGTGCCAGCAGTTTGCTGTTCCAGAATGGCTACACCTTC. As protein: CASSLLFQNGYTF.

The chain combines TRBV12-3 or TRBV12-4 with TRBJ2-3; D call uncertain. V was pared by 4 bases and J by 2 bases, with 4 bases between. This CDR3 has 12 amino acids. The CDR3 protein is CASSSYTDTQYF. CDR3 nucleotide sequence: TGTGCCAGCAGTTCCTACACAGATACGCAGTATTTT.

The chain uses TRBV4-1 and TRBJ1-2, with 9 bases aligning to TRBD1. Germline lookup yields CDR1 MGHRA and CDR2 YSYEKL. This CDR3 is 16 amino acids long. Trimming cost V 3 bases and J 0 bases; bases outside gene matches: 5. CDR3 in amino acids: CASSHKQGATNYGYTF. In DNA form, the CDR3 reads TGCGCCAGCAGCCACAAACAGGGGGCGACTAACTATGGCTACACCTTC.

The chain carries TRBV16 and TRBJ1-1; TRBD1 might be the D (6 bases). This CDR3 contains 15 residues. CDR1 and CDR2 (germline): KGHSY, FQNENV. V lost 0 bases to trimming and J lost 11 bases, with 19 bases between them. Here the CDR3 DNA reads TGTGCCAGCAGCCAATCAGCAGGGGCCGGGTCAGTGGCTTTCTTT. Translation gives CASSQSAGAGSVAFF. The entire variable domain, with the rest obtained from reference TRBV16 and TRBJ1-1, is as follows: GEEVAQTPKHLVRGEGQKAKLYCAPIKGHSYVFWYQQVLKNEFKFLISFQNENVFDETGMPKERFSAKCLPNSPCSLEIQATKLEDSAVYFCASSQSAGAGSVAFFGQGTRLTVV.

The chain employs TRBV27 and TRBJ2-7; perhaps TRBD1 as D (5 bases). The germline V gene has CDR1 MNHEY and CDR2 SMNVEV (reference sequence). This CDR3 spans 13 amino acids. Trimming removed 11 bases at V and 2 bases at J, with 16 bases between. CDR3: CASGRQGPYEQYF. The CDR3 DNA reads as TGTGCCTCGGGCAGGCAGGGTCCCTACGAGCAGTACTTC.

The genes are TRBV28 and TRBJ1-1, with D unclear. CDR1 MDHEN and CDR2 SYDVKM come from the germline V gene. Trimming left V 5 bases short and J 3 bases short, with 13 bases between. There are 14 residues in the CDR3. The CDR3 loop reads CASSRPPGDTEAFF. The CDR3, as DNA: TGTGCCAGCAGTCGTCCCCCCGGGGACACTGAAGCTTTCTTT.